Below, 5 T cell receptor beta chains from the same sample are listed, as sequenced in a study of blood T cell repertoires in COVID-19. Profiled with immunoSEQ multiplex PCR; TCRdb holds only in-frame clones, not every one. The repertoire holds some 170,000 clones, with approximately 85% as singletons. Source material: peripheral blood. These receptors came from a man aged 40-50 years with acute or convalescent COVID-19.

The chain employs TRBV11-2 and TRBJ2-7; 15 nucleotides match TRBD2. Unmatched junction bases numbered 5, after V lost 4 bases and J lost 4 bases. The germline V gene encodes CDR1 SGHAT and CDR2 FQNNGV. The CDR3 loop spans 16 amino acids. The CDR3, as DNA: TGTGCCAGCAGCTCCTGGACTAGCGGGGGGGCTTACGAGCAGTACTTC. Its protein product is CASSSWTSGGAYEQYF.

The chain employs TRBV7-2 and TRBJ1-1, with a possible D match to TRBD1 (5 bases). Trimming removed 5 bases at V and 2 bases at J, with 18 bases between. Germline V gives CDR1 SGHTA, CDR2 FQGNSA. This CDR3 contains 16 residues. The CDR3 sequence is CASSQRGAGGNTEAFF. CDR3 nucleotide sequence: TGTGCCAGCAGCCAAAGAGGGGCGGGGGGAAACACTGAAGCTTTCTTT.

The chain uses TRBV5-1 and TRBJ2-1; 7 positions match TRBD1. This CDR3 is 15 amino acids long. In germline, CDR1 is SGHRS, CDR2 YFSETQ. With 1 base clipped from V and 4 bases from J, the junction kept 5 bases outside the gene matches. CDR3 protein: CASSLLGTDYNEQFF. The CDR3, as DNA: TGCGCCAGCAGCTTGCTTGGGACAGATTACAATGAGCAGTTCTTC.

The chain recombines TRBV7-9 with TRBJ1-4; the D is unclear. The germline V gene encodes CDR1 SEHNR and CDR2 FQNEAQ (reference sequence). V was shortened by 1 base and J by 1 base, with 10 bases between the two germline ends. CDR3 size: 16 residues. The CDR3 nucleotides are TGTGCCAGCAGCTTAGGCACAGCAATAACTAATGAAAAACTGTTTTTT. Its translation is CASSLGTAITNEKLFF. Full variable domain (missing parts from reference TRBV7-9 and TRBJ1-4): DTGVSQNPRHKITKRGQNVTFRCDPISEHNRLYWYRQTLGQGPEFLTYFQNEAQLEKSRLLSDRFSAERPKGSFSTLEIQRTEQGDSAMYLCASSLGTAITNEKLFFGSGTQLSVL.

The chain links TRBV7-2 to TRBJ2-5; 14 bases fit TRBD2. V was pared by 5 bases and J by 4 bases, with 6 bases of the junction left unmatched. Germline V CDR1 and CDR2: SGHTA, FQGNSA. There are 16 residues in the CDR3. The CDR3 nucleotides are TGTGCCAGCAGCCGTAGGACTAGCGGGGGGTCAGAGACCCAGTACTTC. This translates into CASSRRTSGGSETQYF.